The 25 T cell receptor beta chains below all came from one sample that was sequenced in a study of cytomegalovirus exposure and HLA in healthy donors. Use of 60 Vbeta and 13 Jbeta primers characterized the PCR. Sequenced by immunoSEQ multiplex PCR; TCRdb stores in-frame clones only, minus some. The sample holds some 120,000 clones. The sequenced material came from PBMCs. Receptors originate from a man aged 35 to 55 in good health and CMV-seronegative.

J is TRBJ2-3 and V is TRBV6-1; D may be TRBD1 (5 bases). Germline-derived CDR1 and CDR2 are MNHNS and SASEGT. Trimming removed 0 bases at V and 4 bases at J, with 14 bases between. CDR3 size: 16 residues. The CDR3 DNA reads as TGTGCCAGCAGTGAAGCGGTGGGGCGCCTATCAGATACGCAGTATTTT. It translates to CASSEAVGRLSDTQYF.

V usage is TRBV11-2 and J usage is TRBJ1-3, with 10 positions matching TRBD1. The junction had 5 bases not matched to a gene; V was cut back by 3 bases and J by 3 bases. The CDR3 loop spans 16 amino acids. CDR1 is SGHAT, CDR2 FQNNGV, per germline. The CDR3 loop is CASSFWGTGDGNTIYF. In DNA form, the CDR3 reads TGTGCCAGCAGCTTTTGGGGGACAGGGGATGGAAACACCATATATTTT.

CDR3 loop: CASSQALASPYEQYF. CDR3 coding DNA: TGCGCCAGCAGCCAAGCCCTAGCCAGCCCCTACGAGCAGTACTTC. The chain is built from TRBV4-1 and TRBJ2-7; D is perhaps TRBD2 (5 bases). Germline CDR1 and CDR2: MGHRA and YSYEKL. The CDR3 is 15 residues long. Trimming took off 1 base at V and 2 bases at J, with 12 bases between the two ends.

This sequence joins TRBV5-1 and TRBJ2-5; 11 bases are shared with TRBD2. The CDR3 runs to 14 residues. CDR1 is SGHRS and CDR2 is YFSETQ in the germline V gene. V trimming: 0 bases; J trimming: 5 bases; junction bases outside the gene matches: 0. The CDR3 DNA follows: TGCGCCAGCAGCTTGGGACTAGCGGGGGAGACCCAGTACTTC. Translation: CASSLGLAGETQYF.

This chain links TRBV4-1 with TRBJ2-1; TRBD2 matches at 10 bases. The germline gives CDR1 MGHRA, CDR2 YSYEKL. Trimming took 11 bases from V and 4 from J; bases not matched to a gene: 8. This CDR3 contains 14 residues. CDR3 residues: CAVSRTSGYNEQFF. DNA for the CDR3: TGCGCCGTCTCGCGGACTAGCGGTTACAATGAGCAGTTCTTC.

J is TRBJ1-3 and V is TRBV9; D remains unclear. Germline CDR1 and CDR2: SGDLS and YYNGEE. With 0 bases removed from V and 1 base from J, the gap between germline ends came to 8 bases. The CDR3 extends over 15 amino acids. CDR3 bases: TGTGCCAGCAGCGTAGTCGGGTCATCTGGAAACACCATATATTTT. Residues: CASSVVGSSGNTIYF.

The V call is TRBV29-1, the J call TRBJ2-2; perhaps TRBD1 as D (5 bases). This CDR3 is 13 amino acids long. The germline V gene encodes CDR1 SQVTM and CDR2 ANQGSEA. V lost 5 bases, J lost 3 bases, and 10 bases lay in between. CDR3 region: CSVSDIDTGELFF. CDR3 nucleotide sequence: TGCAGCGTTTCGGACATAGACACCGGGGAGCTGTTTTTT.

The chain combines TRBV5-1 with TRBJ2-1; 10 nucleotides line up with TRBD2. CDR1 SGHRS and CDR2 YFSETQ come from the germline V gene. This CDR3 is built from 15 residues. J gave up 2 bases and V 4 bases, and 3 bases lay outside the gene matches. This CDR3 reads CASSPTSGAYNEQFF. The DNA of the CDR3 is TGCGCCAGCAGCCCTACTAGCGGGGCCTACAATGAGCAGTTCTTC.

The V gene is TRBV7-9, the J gene TRBJ2-3; D not resolved. Looked up from germline, CDR1 is SEHNR and CDR2 is FQNEAQ (reference sequence). The CDR3 sequence is 15 residues long. Trimming removed 4 bases at V and 4 bases at J, with 15 bases between. The CDR3 reads CASSSPGVLADTQYF. The CDR3 DNA follows: TGTGCCAGCAGCTCTCCCGGAGTGCTCGCAGATACGCAGTATTTT.

The chain recombines TRBV2 with TRBJ1-4; D gene unclear. Looked up from germline, CDR1 is SNHLY and CDR2 is FYNNEI. The CDR3 loop spans 14 amino acids. V was shortened by 4 bases and J by 8 bases, with 14 bases between the two germline ends. This chain's CDR3 is CASSVEGSGEKLFF. For the CDR3, the DNA is TGTGCCAGCAGTGTGGAAGGGTCGGGAGAAAAACTGTTTTTT.

V usage is TRBV6-1 and J usage is TRBJ2-7, with 8 nucleotides matching TRBD2. The J segment lost 0 bases and the V segment lost 11 bases, leaving 9 bases of the junction unmatched. There are 14 residues in the CDR3. Germline assignment: CDR1 MNHNS and CDR2 SASEGT. In DNA, the CDR3 is TGTGCCGCTCGAACTAGCGGAAGCTCCTACGAGCAGTACTTC. Translated: CAARTSGSSYEQYF.

The chain uses TRBV11-3 and TRBJ1-3; no definite D call. The CDR3 is 16 residues long. V gave up 0 bases and J gave up 0 bases, with 9 bases separating them. CDR1 and CDR2 from the germline V gene are SGHNT and YENEEA. The CDR3 reads CASSLDLSSSGNTIYF. The DNA of the CDR3 is TGTGCCAGCAGCTTAGATCTGTCGAGCTCTGGAAACACCATATATTTT.

V is TRBV19 and J is TRBJ1-4, with D hard to call. Between the trimmed V and J ends, which lost 9 bases and 8 bases, there was a span of 31 bases. The CDR3 totals 18 residues. Germline V gene lookup returns CDR1 LNHDA and CDR2 SQIVND (reference sequence). The CDR3 region is CASSTTPQHRNVEEKLFF. The CDR3 DNA reads TGTGCCAGCTCGACAACCCCCCAACACCGAAATGTAGAGGAAAAACTGTTTTTT.

The chain joins TRBV19 to TRBJ2-5; TRBD1 is a possible D gene (5 bases). The J call is in doubt because the DNA end fits TRBJ2-7 better. The CDR3 consists of 14 residues. Germline CDR1 LNHDA, CDR2 SQIVND (reference sequence). The CDR3 sequence is CASSISGNSYEQYF. The CDR3 nucleotides are TGTGCCAGTAGTATCTCAGGGAATTCCTACGAGCAGTACTTC.

The genes are TRBV5-6 and TRBJ2-5; D is unresolved. V was trimmed by 2 bases and J by 5 bases, leaving 13 bases between them. CDR1 and CDR2 from the germline V gene are SGHDT and YYEEEE. The CDR3 is 14 amino acids. The CDR3 nucleotides read TGTGCCAGCAGCTTCTACGATCCTCGGGAGACCCAGTACTTC. Its translation is CASSFYDPRETQYF.

This sequence joins TRBV19 and TRBJ2-7; 7 bases map to TRBD2. Germline CDR1 and CDR2: LNHDA and SQIVND (reference sequence). This CDR3 region has 15 residues. V dropped 2 bases and J dropped 3; count of bases not matched to a gene: 7. The CDR3 here is CASSISGTTVYEQYF. CDR3 bases: TGTGCCAGTAGTATATCCGGGACTACGGTCTACGAGCAGTACTTC.

The chain is built from TRBV2 and TRBJ2-7; 7 bases fit TRBD2. The CDR3 covers 14 residues. Germline V lookup: CDR1 SNHLY, CDR2 FYNNEI. The V and J ends lost 6 bases and 3 bases, in that order; junction bases with no gene match: 8. The CDR3 sequence is CASRGLRTGYEQYF. In DNA form, the CDR3 reads TGTGCCAGCAGGGGACTACGTACCGGCTACGAGCAGTACTTC.

The chain links TRBV29-1 to TRBJ2-7; possibly TRBD1 for D (8 bases). V was clipped by 6 bases and J by 7 bases, with 16 bases between them. Per the germline V gene, CDR1 is SQVTM and CDR2 is ANQGSEA. CDR3 length equals 12 residues. CDR3 amino acids: CSVAYRGGEQYF. CDR3 DNA: TGCAGCGTAGCCTACAGGGGGGGGGAGCAGTACTTC.

The chain combines TRBV5-4 with TRBJ2-3; D might be TRBD2 (6 bases). Germline V gene sequence: CDR1 SGHNT, CDR2 YYREEE (reference sequence). Trimming pared 2 bases from V and 0 bases from J, leaving 10 bases between. The CDR3 has 15 residues. The CDR3 DNA sequence: TGTGCCAGCAGCTTAGGGAGCGGGAGCACAGATACGCAGTATTTT. Protein product: CASSLGSGSTDTQYF.

The V call is TRBV5-5, the J call TRBJ2-3, with TRBD1 matching over 7 bases. The CDR3 is 15 residues long. V lost 2 bases to trimming and J lost 0 bases; unmatched junction nucleotides: 3. Germline assignment: CDR1 SGHKS and CDR2 YYEKEE (reference sequence). CDR3 bases: TGTGCCAGCAGCTTAGAGGGGGCTAGCACAGATACGCAGTATTTT. This encodes CASSLEGASTDTQYF.

V and J are TRBV23-1 and TRBJ2-5; D might be TRBD2 (5 bases). TRBV23-1 is classed as an ORF, of uncertain function. The CDR3 runs 15 residues. V shed 5 bases and J shed 0 bases, with 13 bases lying between them. CDR3 sequence (DNA): TGCGCCAGCAGTTGGGCAGAGGGCGACCAAGAGACCCAGTACTTC. Amino acid sequence: CASSWAEGDQETQYF.

The chain combines TRBV6-5 with TRBJ2-1, with 8 bases aligning to TRBD1. The germline gives CDR1 MNHEY, CDR2 SVGAGI. The ends lost 6 bases at V and 15 bases at J; junction bases unmatched: 10. The CDR3 loop spans 12 amino acids. CDR3 sequence: CASRPQDRALFF. The CDR3 DNA reads as TGTGCCAGCAGACCCCAGGACAGGGCTCTGTTCTTC.

The gene calls are TRBV27 and TRBJ2-2; no reliable D call. In germline, CDR1 is MNHEY, CDR2 SMNVEV (reference sequence). This CDR3 region has 13 residues. Trimming removed 2 bases at V and 5 bases at J, with 6 bases between. Written as DNA, the CDR3 is TGTGCCAGCAGTTTAGGGCAAACCGGGGAGCTGTTTTTT. This translates into CASSLGQTGELFF.

The rearrangement links TRBV28 to TRBJ2-5; 7 bases line up with TRBD1. The germline V gene encodes CDR1 MDHEN and CDR2 SYDVKM. Unmatched junction bases numbered 7, after V lost 2 bases and J lost 4 bases. This CDR3 has 15 amino acids. Here the CDR3 reads CASSLPPGQRETQYF. In DNA, the CDR3 is TGTGCCAGCAGTTTACCCCCGGGACAGAGAGAGACCCAGTACTTC. Supplemented by reference TRBV28 and TRBJ2-5, the full variable domain reads DVKVTQSSRYLVKRTGEKVFLECVQDMDHENMFWYRQDPGLGLRLIYFSYDVKMKEKGDIPEGYSVSREKKERFSLILESASTNQTSMYLCASSLPPGQRETQYFGPGTRLLVL.

The chain has TRBV19 and TRBJ1-1, with D perhaps TRBD1 (6 bases). The CDR3 is 14 amino acids. Per germline, CDR1 LNHDA and CDR2 SQIVND (reference sequence). V was shortened by 5 bases and J by 0 bases, with 10 bases between the two germline ends. CDR3 sequence: CASSLQGVNTEAFF. For the CDR3, the DNA is TGTGCCAGTAGTCTACAGGGCGTGAACACTGAAGCTTTCTTT.